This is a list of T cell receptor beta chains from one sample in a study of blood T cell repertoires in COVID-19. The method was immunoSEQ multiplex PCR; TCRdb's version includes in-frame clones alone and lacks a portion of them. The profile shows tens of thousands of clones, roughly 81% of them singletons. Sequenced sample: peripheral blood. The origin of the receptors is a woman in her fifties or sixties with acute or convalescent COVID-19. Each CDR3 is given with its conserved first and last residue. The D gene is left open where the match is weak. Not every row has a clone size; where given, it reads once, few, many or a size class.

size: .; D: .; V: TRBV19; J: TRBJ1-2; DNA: TGTGCCAGTAGTACTGGGACCAGGGGATTTAATGGCTACACCTTC; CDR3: CASSTGTRGFNGYTF
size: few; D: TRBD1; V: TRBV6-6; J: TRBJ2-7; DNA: TGTGCCAGCAGGGGGGGGACAGGGTTCTCCTACGAGCAGTACTTC; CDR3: CASRGGTGFSYEQYF
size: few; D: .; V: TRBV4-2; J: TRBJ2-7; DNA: TGTGCCAGCAGCCAAGACCCGGGGGACCCAAACGACGAGCAGTACTTC; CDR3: CASSQDPGDPNDEQYF
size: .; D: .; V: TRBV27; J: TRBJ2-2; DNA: TGTGCCAGCATTTCTAATAGCGGGGAGCTGTTTTTT; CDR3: CASISNSGELFF
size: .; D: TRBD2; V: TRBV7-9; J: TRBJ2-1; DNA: TGTGCCAGCAGCTTCACCTATCAGCGGGAGAACAATGAGCAGTTCTTC; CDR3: CASSFTYQRENNEQFF
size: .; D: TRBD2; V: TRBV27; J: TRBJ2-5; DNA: TGTGCCAGCAGTTTCCTAGCGGGAGGGCAGGAGACCCAGTACTTC; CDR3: CASSFLAGGQETQYF
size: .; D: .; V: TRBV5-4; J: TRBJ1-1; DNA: TGTGCCAGCAGCTTACAGGTTCTTATGAACACTGAAGCTTTCTTT; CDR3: CASSLQVLMNTEAFF
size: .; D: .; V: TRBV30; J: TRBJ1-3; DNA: TGTGCCTGGAGTGTAAGGGAGAGCTCTGGAAACACCATATATTTT; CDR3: CAWSVRESSGNTIYF
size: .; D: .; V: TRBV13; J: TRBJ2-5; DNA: TGTGCCAGCAGCCCCCGCGGTCGAGAGACCCAGTACTTC; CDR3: CASSPRGRETQYF
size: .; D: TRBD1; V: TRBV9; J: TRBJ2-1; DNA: TGTGCCAGCAGCGTAGAACAGGGGTCCTACAATGAGCAGTTCTTC; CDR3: CASSVEQGSYNEQFF
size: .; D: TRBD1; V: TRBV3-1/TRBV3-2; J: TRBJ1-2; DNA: TGTGCCAGCAGCCAAACGACAGGGCGATTCCTTGGCTACACCTTC; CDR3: CASSQTTGRFLGYTF
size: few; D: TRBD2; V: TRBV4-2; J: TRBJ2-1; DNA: TGTGCCAGCAGCCAAGATGTAGCGGGCTCCTACAATGAGCAGTTCTTC; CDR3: CASSQDVAGSYNEQFF
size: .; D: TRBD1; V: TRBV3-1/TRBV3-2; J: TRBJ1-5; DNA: TGTGCCAGCAGCCAATCCGACAGGGCGGGCAATCAGCCCCAGCATTTT; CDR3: CASSQSDRAGNQPQHF
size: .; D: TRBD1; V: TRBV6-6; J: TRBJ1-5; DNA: TGTGCCAGCAGGGCCGGGACAGGGGTACAGCCCCAGCATTTT; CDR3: CASRAGTGVQPQHF
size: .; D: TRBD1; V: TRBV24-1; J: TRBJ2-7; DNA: TGTGCCACCAGTGAGACAGGGAGCCCATACGAGCAGTACTTC; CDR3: CATSETGSPYEQYF
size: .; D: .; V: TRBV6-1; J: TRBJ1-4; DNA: TGTGCCAGCAGTGAACAGGGAGGAGTTCGGGAAAAACTGTTTTTT; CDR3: CASSEQGGVREKLFF
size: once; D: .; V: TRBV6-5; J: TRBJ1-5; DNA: TGTGCCAGCATAGGGACAAATAATCAGCCCCAGCATTTT; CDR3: CASIGTNNQPQHF
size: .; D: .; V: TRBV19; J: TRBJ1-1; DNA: TGTGCCACTAAAATGAACACTGAAGCTTTCTTT; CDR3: CATKMNTEAFF
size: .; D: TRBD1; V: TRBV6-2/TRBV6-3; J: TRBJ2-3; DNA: TGTGCCAGCAGTTATACGACAGGGTTTACAGATACGCAGTATTTT; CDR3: CASSYTTGFTDTQYF
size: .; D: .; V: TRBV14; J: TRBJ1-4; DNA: TGTGCCAGCAGCCAAGGGACACCGATGGTGGAAAAACTGTTTTTT; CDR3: CASSQGTPMVEKLFF
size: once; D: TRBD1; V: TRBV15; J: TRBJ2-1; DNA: TGTGCCACCAGCAGAGGGCGGGACAGGGGGCGTCATGAGCAGTTCTTC; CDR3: CATSRGRDRGRHEQFF
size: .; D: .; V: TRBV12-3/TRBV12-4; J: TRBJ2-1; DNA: TGTGCCAGTTCCAGGGTTGATGAGCAGTTCTTC; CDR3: CASSRVDEQFF